The 32 T cell receptor beta chains below all came from one sample that was sequenced in a study of cytomegalovirus exposure and HLA in healthy donors. Vbeta (60) and Jbeta (13) primers were used in the PCR. Clones were read by immunoSEQ multiplex PCR, and TCRdb kept only the in-frame ones, dropping some. The table records 30,000 to 40,000 clones, approximately 79% of them present only once. Sequenced material: PBMCs. These receptors all stem from a woman in her thirties in good health and CMV-seropositive.

The rearrangement uses TRBV30 and TRBJ2-5; a possible D gene is TRBD2 (5 bases). Germline V lookup: CDR1 GTSNPN, CDR2 SVGIG (reference sequence). CDR3 length equals 16 residues. Trimming pared 0 bases from V and 5 bases from J, leaving 19 bases between. This CDR3 is CAWSVHGVRVQETQYF. The CDR3 DNA is TGTGCCTGGAGTGTACACGGGGTAAGGGTTCAGGAGACCCAGTACTTC.

The chain recombines TRBV5-1 with TRBJ1-2, with TRBD1 matching 10 bases. Per germline, CDR1 SGHRS and CDR2 YFSETQ. The CDR3 has 14 amino acids. V dropped 1 base and J dropped 6; count of bases not matched to a gene: 3. CDR3 loop: CASSLRTGGDGYTF. Written as DNA, the CDR3 is TGCGCCAGCAGCTTGCGGACAGGGGGAGATGGCTACACCTTC.

The chain has TRBV10-2 and TRBJ1-5; D might be TRBD1 (6 bases). Germline V gene sequence: CDR1 WSHSY, CDR2 SAAADI. This CDR3 is 17 amino acids long. Between the trimmed V and J ends, which lost 4 bases and 4 bases, there was a span of 20 bases. The CDR3 region is CASSAGDQHPTNQPQHF. Written as DNA, the CDR3 is TGCGCCAGCAGTGCAGGGGACCAACACCCAACGAATCAGCCCCAGCATTTT.

This clone was observed once. V is TRBV7-9 and J is TRBJ2-5, with 7 positions matching TRBD2. From germline, CDR1 is SEHNR and CDR2 FQNEAQ (reference sequence). J lost 5 bases, V lost 5 bases, and 14 bases had no gene match. This CDR3 is built from 16 residues. DNA for the CDR3: TGTGCCAGCAGCCCACGACTCGGGACTAACCGGGAGACCCAGTACTTC. Translation: CASSPRLGTNRETQYF.

CDR3 amino acids: CASNPGTGNTEAFF. CDR3 in DNA: TGTGCCAGTAACCCCGGGACTGGGAACACTGAAGCTTTCTTT. The chain recombines TRBV19 with TRBJ1-1, with D perhaps matching TRBD1 (5 bases). This CDR3 has 14 residues. From germline, CDR1 is LNHDA and CDR2 SQIVND (reference sequence). V was pared by 7 bases and J by 1 base, with 13 bases between. The full variable domain, its missing parts supplied by reference TRBV19 and TRBJ1-1, is DGGITQSPKYLFRKEGQNVTLSCEQNLNHDAMYWYRQDPGQGLRLIYYSQIVNDFQKGDIAEGYSVSREKKESFPLTVTSAQKNPTAFYLCASNPGTGNTEAFFGQGTRLTVV.

The V call is TRBV9, the J call TRBJ2-1, with D perhaps TRBD2 (7 bases). Germline CDR1 is SGDLS and CDR2 is YYNGEE. CDR3 length equals 15 residues. With 4 bases removed from V and 10 bases from J, the gap between germline ends came to 21 bases. This CDR3 is CASSPRGGPRGEQFF. CDR3 sequence (DNA): TGTGCCAGCAGCCCTAGGGGGGGGCCCCGGGGCGAGCAGTTCTTC.

CDR3: CASSVEGGSFETQYF. The DNA for the CDR3 is TGTGCCAGCAGCGTAGAGGGCGGGAGCTTTGAGACCCAGTACTTC. This chain joins TRBV9 and TRBJ2-5; TRBD2 matches at 7 bases. The CDR3 is made up of 15 amino acids. Germline CDR1 SGDLS, CDR2 YYNGEE. With V trimmed by 0 bases and J by 5 bases, 7 bases remained unmatched.

The J gene is TRBJ2-2, the V gene TRBV7-8; no definite D call. The germline V gene encodes CDR1 SGHVS and CDR2 FQNEAQ. The CDR3 has 12 amino acids. The V gene lost 2 bases and the J gene lost 8 bases, with 6 bases spanning the gap. CDR3 in amino acids: CASSLPLGELFF. DNA of the CDR3: TGTGCCAGCAGCTTACCCCTGGGGGAGCTGTTTTTT.

As DNA, the CDR3 is TGCAGCGTTGACAGAGCGGGGGGGCAACCTACTGAGCAGTTCTTC. Protein sequence: CSVDRAGGQPTEQFF. The chain recombines TRBV29-1 with TRBJ2-1; TRBD2 aligns across 10 bases. Germline lookup yields CDR1 SQVTM and CDR2 ANQGSEA. CDR3 length: 15 residues. The junction had 11 bases not matched to a gene; V was cut back by 3 bases and J by 9 bases.

The rearrangement uses TRBV11-2 and TRBJ2-1, with D possibly TRBD2 on 5 matching bases. CDR3 length equals 11 residues. Between the trimmed V and J ends, which lost 1 base and 11 bases, there was a span of 6 bases. In germline, CDR1 is SGHAT, CDR2 FQNNGV. CDR3 DNA: TGTGCCAGCAGCTTAGCCGGGAAGCAGTTCTTC. Protein product: CASSLAGKQFF.

This clone was picked up a small number of times. The chain carries TRBV28 and TRBJ1-5; 7 nucleotides match TRBD1. The CDR3 sequence is 15 residues long. V dropped 3 bases and J dropped 4; count of bases not matched to a gene: 6. Germline V gene lookup returns CDR1 MDHEN and CDR2 SYDVKM. The CDR3 coding sequence is TGTGCCAGCAGTTTTACAGGGGCGAGGAATCAGCCCCAGCATTTT. This gives the protein CASSFTGARNQPQHF.

A single count supports this clone. The chain combines TRBV28 with TRBJ1-1; 7 nucleotides agree with TRBD1. This CDR3 has 15 amino acids. Germline CDR1 MDHEN, CDR2 SYDVKM. The V segment lost 5 bases and the J segment 4 bases; nucleotides outside the gene matches: 10. The CDR3 here is CASSPTKGAPTEAFF. The CDR3 nucleotides are TGTGCCAGCAGTCCCACCAAGGGGGCCCCCACTGAAGCTTTCTTT.

The chain links TRBV11-2 to TRBJ2-5; D is perhaps TRBD1 (5 bases). V was shortened by 5 bases and J by 5 bases, with 15 bases between the two germline ends. Germline CDR1 is SGHAT and CDR2 is FQNNGV. CDR3 length: 14 amino acids. CDR3: CASSRRVAFETQYF. The CDR3 region has the DNA TGTGCCAGCAGCCGCAGGGTGGCGTTTGAGACCCAGTACTTC.

The chain links TRBV19 to TRBJ1-1; D gene unclear. This CDR3 is 13 amino acids long. Trimming stripped 0 bases from V and 7 bases from J, with 9 bases between. CDR1 is LNHDA, CDR2 SQIVND, per germline (reference sequence). CDR3 bases: TGTGCCAGTAGTATAGATCGAGGGAGTGAAGCTTTCTTT. This codes for CASSIDRGSEAFF.

The chain recombines TRBV9 with TRBJ2-7, with a possible D match to TRBD1 (6 bases). The CDR3 spans 14 residues. Trimming stripped 0 bases from V and 3 bases from J, with 10 bases between. Germline V gives CDR1 SGDLS, CDR2 YYNGEE. In DNA, the CDR3 is TGTGCCAGCAGCGTAGGACAGGCGATCTACGAGCAGTACTTC. Amino acids: CASSVGQAIYEQYF.

This chain uses TRBV5-1 with TRBJ1-1; D not certain. Germline CDR1 and CDR2: SGHRS and YFSETQ. The CDR3 sequence is 14 residues long. The ends were cut back, 0 bases at V and 6 bases at J, with 12 bases in the middle. The CDR3 protein is CASSLGHPVSEAFF. The CDR3 nucleotides read TGCGCCAGCAGCTTGGGACATCCCGTCTCTGAAGCTTTCTTT.

This chain connects TRBV29-1 to TRBJ1-1, with TRBD1 as a possible D gene (5 bases). CDR3 length equals 13 residues. Germline V CDR1 and CDR2: SQVTM, ANQGSEA. Trimming cost V 6 bases and J 5 bases, with 16 bases left between them. CDR3 in amino acids: CSVETEAGTEAFF. The DNA for the CDR3 is TGCAGCGTCGAGACAGAAGCCGGGACTGAAGCTTTCTTT.

A note on this clone: The germline gene is not matched at one end of the junction; a read error may be the cause. CDR3 region: CASSVGEGAYEQYF. Here the CDR3 DNA reads TGTGCTAGCAGCGTGGGGGAGGGGGCCTACGAGCAGTACTTC. The chain links TRBV7-7 to TRBJ2-7; weak D call: TRBD2 (7 bases). Germline CDR1 SSHAT, CDR2 FNYEAQ (reference sequence). The CDR3 runs 14 residues.

V usage is TRBV2 and J usage is TRBJ2-1; 15 bases line up with TRBD2. V lost 2 bases, J lost 13 bases, and 6 bases stayed unmatched. Germline assignment: CDR1 SNHLY and CDR2 FYNNEI. The CDR3 is 15 amino acids. The CDR3 loop is CASSERTSGGAGQFF. The CDR3 nucleotides read TGTGCCAGCAGTGAACGGACTAGCGGGGGGGCAGGCCAGTTCTTC. Full variable domain (rest looked up from reference TRBV2 and TRBJ2-1): EPEVTQTPSHQVTQMGQEVILRCVPISNHLYFYWYRQILGQKVEFLVSFYNNEISEKSEIFDDQFSVERPDGSNFTLKIRSTKLEDSAMYFCASSERTSGGAGQFFGPGTRLTVL.

In this sample, this clone turned up once. The CDR3 protein is CARSPDRGWRPQETQYF. CDR3 coding DNA: TGTGCCAGAAGCCCAGACAGGGGCTGGCGGCCCCAAGAGACCCAGTACTTC. The chain combines TRBV5-3 with TRBJ2-5; TRBD1 matches 8 bases. Being an ORF, TRBV5-3 has a function that is uncertain. The V and J ends lost 4 bases and 1 base, in that order; junction bases with no gene match: 12. This CDR3 region has 17 residues.

The chain carries TRBV11-1 and TRBJ2-7; 7 bases map to TRBD2. The CDR3 covers 12 residues. V lost 8 bases to trimming and J lost 4 bases; unmatched junction nucleotides: 5. CDR1 and CDR2 (germline): SGHAT, FQDESV (reference sequence). CDR3 in amino acids: CASSAGVYEQYF. The CDR3 DNA is TGTGCCAGCTCGGCGGGGGTATACGAGCAGTACTTC.

The chain uses TRBV6-1 and TRBJ2-1; 7 bases match TRBD1. This CDR3 spans 14 amino acids. Germline V gene lookup returns CDR1 MNHNS and CDR2 SASEGT. Trimming took 10 bases from V and 7 from J; bases not matched to a gene: 13. The CDR3 coding sequence is TGTGCCATCAACCGTCGGGACAGCGAAAATGAGCAGTTCTTC. It encodes CAINRRDSENEQFF.

CDR3 in DNA: TGTGCCAGCTCAGAGGTTGGGCAGGGGAGAGGTCAGCCCCAGCATTTT. Its protein is CASSEVGQGRGQPQHF. This sequence joins TRBV18 and TRBJ1-5, with TRBD1 as a possible D gene (6 bases). Germline V CDR1 and CDR2: KGHSH, LQKENI. Between the trimmed V and J ends, which lost 5 bases and 6 bases, there was a span of 20 bases. The CDR3 loop spans 16 amino acids.

This rearrangement joins TRBV30 to TRBJ1-5; D gene unclear. V lost 1 base and J lost 0, with 7 bases in between. CDR3 length: 14 amino acids. From germline, CDR1 is GTSNPN and CDR2 SVGIG (reference sequence). CDR3 amino acids: CAWSAEISNQPQHF. For the CDR3, the DNA is TGTGCCTGGAGTGCAGAAATTAGCAATCAGCCCCAGCATTTT.

J is TRBJ2-1 and V is TRBV11-2; perhaps TRBD1 as D (6 bases). Germline V gene sequence: CDR1 SGHAT, CDR2 FQNNGV. Trimming removed 1 base at V and 9 bases at J, with 10 bases between. CDR3 length: 13 amino acids. As DNA, the CDR3 is TGTGCCAGCAGCTTAGCGTTACAGGGTGAGCAGTTCTTC. It is translated as CASSLALQGEQFF. Drawing the rest from reference TRBV11-2 and TRBJ2-1, the complete variable domain is EAGVAQSPRYKIIEKRQSVAFWCNPISGHATLYWYQQILGQGPKLLIQFQNNGVVDDSQLPKDRFSAERLKGVDSTLKIQPAKLEDSAVYLCASSLALQGEQFFGPGTRLTVL.

This sequence joins TRBV2 and TRBJ2-1; TRBD1 matches 9 bases. The germline gives CDR1 SNHLY, CDR2 FYNNEI. Trimming at V came to 4 bases and at J to 4 bases, leaving 5 bases not matched to a gene. This CDR3 is built from 15 residues. The CDR3 is CASSVTGQGYNEQFF. The CDR3 DNA is TGTGCCAGCAGTGTTACGGGACAGGGTTACAATGAGCAGTTCTTC.

This clone was seen only a few times. The chain couples TRBV27 to TRBJ1-1; D perhaps matches TRBD1 (6 bases). In germline, CDR1 is MNHEY, CDR2 SMNVEV (reference sequence). CDR3 length equals 12 residues. Trimming stripped 6 bases from V and 11 bases from J, with 16 bases between. In DNA, the CDR3 is TGTGCCAGCAGCGTCTGGGGGCGCGAGGCTTTCTTT. Translated, it gives CASSVWGREAFF.

This chain links TRBV28 with TRBJ2-7, with 8 bases aligning to TRBD2. The CDR3 is 15 amino acids. With 0 bases clipped from V and 2 bases from J, the junction kept 3 bases outside the gene matches. The germline V gene encodes CDR1 MDHEN and CDR2 SYDVKM. In DNA form, the CDR3 reads TGTGCCAGCAGTTTATGGACGGGAGGGCCCTACGAGCAGTACTTC. It encodes CASSLWTGGPYEQYF.

V and J are TRBV18 and TRBJ2-3; D unclear. CDR1 is KGHSH and CDR2 is LQKENI in the germline V gene. V was trimmed by 4 bases and J by 3 bases, leaving 8 bases between them. The CDR3 runs 13 residues. CDR3 bases: TGTGCCAGCTCACGCTCTAGGACAGATACGCAGTATTTT. It encodes CASSRSRTDTQYF.

The chain couples TRBV11-1 to TRBJ1-1; D is unclear. Germline CDR1 and CDR2: SGHAT and FQDESV (reference sequence). The CDR3 extends over 14 amino acids. Trimming left V 4 bases short and J 4 bases short, with 13 bases between. CDR3 sequence reads: CASSSVPGGTEAFF. CDR3 nucleotide sequence: TGTGCCAGCAGCTCGGTCCCCGGTGGCACTGAAGCTTTCTTT.

CDR3 amino acids: CASGVQGFPTDTQYF. As DNA, the CDR3 is TGTGCCAGCGGGGTCCAGGGGTTCCCCACAGATACGCAGTATTTT. The rearrangement uses TRBV6-1 and TRBJ2-3, with a possible D match to TRBD1 (6 bases). Germline V gene sequence: CDR1 MNHNS, CDR2 SASEGT. The CDR3 sequence is 15 residues long. V lost 8 bases, J lost 2 bases, and 17 bases lay in between.

The V and J genes are TRBV12-5 and TRBJ1-1, with TRBD1 as a possible D gene (5 bases). CDR3 size: 14 residues. V gave up 3 bases and J gave up 5 bases, with 13 bases separating them. From germline, CDR1 is LGHNT and CDR2 FRNRAP. CDR3 nucleotide sequence: TGTGCTAGTGGTTTACAGGCTTCTAGTACTGAAGCTTTCTTT. Translation: CASGLQASSTEAFF.